This T cell receptor beta chain comes out of a study of post-analysis software for immune sequencing data. In the study overall: Progressive-relapsing, secondary progressive and relapsing-remitting multiple sclerosis were among the disease courses included.

General study points: A significant reduction in normalized Chao1 diversity was observed in multiple sclerosis patients versus controls. F-measure co-clustering was strong for batch-matched samples. When patients were compared with controls, 5 or 6 TRBV segments were more frequent, TRBV5-6, TRBV5-1 and TRBV20-1 among them.

TCR beta libraries were prepared from cDNA with unique molecular identifiers. Roughly 500,000 cDNA molecules were obtained per 1 to 10 million input T cells. A single record per CDR3 protein comes from TCRdb applying MiXCR to the PCR reads. Seen here are 450,000 to 700,000 distinct CDR3 sequences, roughly 40% observed once, and the top ten hold 1.5% to 2%. Comments on this clonotype: As yet, its antigen is unknown.

CDR1 and CDR2 from the germline V gene are SGHRS and YFSETQ. The CDR3 totals 15 residues. With V trimmed by 1 base and J by 4 bases, 7 bases remained unmatched. The TCR comes from a girl aged 10 to 17 with multiple sclerosis. The sequenced sample was blood. The V gene is TRBV5-1, the J gene TRBJ1-1; TRBD1 matches at 7 bases. In nucleotides, the CDR3 is TGCGCCAGCAGCTTGTCGACAGGGAGACTCACTGAAGCTTTCTTT. It encodes CASSLSTGRLTEAFF.